This T cell receptor (beta chain) derives from a study of immune evolution from preneoplasia to lung adenocarcinoma. As for this clone: Its antigen is not known.

Two lung cancer pathologists independently confirmed each histologic diagnosis. Measured with immunoSEQ multiplex PCR; TCRdb has only the in-frame clones, and not every one. The table lists approximately 2,500 clones, around 84% of them singletons. V dropped 6 bases and J dropped 3 bases, with 11 bases sitting between them. CDR3 length: 13 amino acids. In germline, CDR1 is MDHEN, CDR2 SYDVKM. Study-wide findings and caveats: Normal lung had the highest top T cell clone frequencies. KRAS-mutant nodules had the highest T cell clonality.

Specimen: FFPE invasive lung adenocarcinoma tissue. The V and J genes are TRBV28 and TRBJ1-1; no clear D gene. The clonotype was recovered from a person in their 70s with invasive lung adenocarcinoma. CDR3 sequence: CASRPTGYTEAFF. CDR3 DNA: TGTGCCAGCAGACCCACGGGTTACACTGAAGCTTTCTTT.